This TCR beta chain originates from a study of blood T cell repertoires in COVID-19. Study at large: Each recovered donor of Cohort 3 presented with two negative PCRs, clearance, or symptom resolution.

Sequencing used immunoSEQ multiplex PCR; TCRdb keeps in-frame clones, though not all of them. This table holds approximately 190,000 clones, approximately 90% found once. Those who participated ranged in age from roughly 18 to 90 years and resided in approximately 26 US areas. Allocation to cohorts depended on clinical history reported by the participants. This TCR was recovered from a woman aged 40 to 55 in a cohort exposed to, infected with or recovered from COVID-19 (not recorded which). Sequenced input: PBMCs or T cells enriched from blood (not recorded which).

CDR3 sequence: CSANGREGQYF. Here the CDR3 DNA reads TGCAGTGCTAATGGTCGGGAGGGCCAATACTTC. This chain uses TRBV20-1 with TRBJ2-7; 8 bases line up with TRBD2. Germline V gene sequence: CDR1 DFQATT, CDR2 SNEGSKA (reference sequence). Losses at the gene ends were 4 bases for V and 13 bases for J; bases not matched to a gene: 9. The CDR3 length is 11 residues.